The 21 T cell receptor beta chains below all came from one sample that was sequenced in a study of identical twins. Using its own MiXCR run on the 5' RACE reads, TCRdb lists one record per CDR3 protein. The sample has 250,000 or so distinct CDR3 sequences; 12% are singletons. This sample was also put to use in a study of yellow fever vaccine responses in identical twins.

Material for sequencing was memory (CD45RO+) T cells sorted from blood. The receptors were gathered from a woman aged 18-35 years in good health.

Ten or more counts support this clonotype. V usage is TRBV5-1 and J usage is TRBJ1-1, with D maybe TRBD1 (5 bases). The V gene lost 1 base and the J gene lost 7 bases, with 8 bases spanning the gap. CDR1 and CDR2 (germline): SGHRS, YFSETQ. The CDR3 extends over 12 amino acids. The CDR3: CASSLPGLEAFF. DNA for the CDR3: TGCGCCAGCAGCTTGCCGGGACTTGAAGCTTTCTTT.

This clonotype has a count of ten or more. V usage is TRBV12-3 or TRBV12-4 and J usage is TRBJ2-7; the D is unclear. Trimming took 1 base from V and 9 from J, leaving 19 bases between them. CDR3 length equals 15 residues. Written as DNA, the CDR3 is TGTGCCAGCAGTTTAGTAGTGGAACCTCTACGAGGGCAGTACTTC. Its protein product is CASSLVVEPLRGQYF.

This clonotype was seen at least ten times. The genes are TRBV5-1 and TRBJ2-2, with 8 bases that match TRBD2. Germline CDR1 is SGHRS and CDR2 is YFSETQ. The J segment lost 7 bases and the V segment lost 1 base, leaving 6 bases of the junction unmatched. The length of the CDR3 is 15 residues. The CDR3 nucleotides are TGCGCCAGCAGCTTGACCCAGCGGGAGATCGGGGAGCTGTTTTTT. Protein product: CASSLTQREIGELFF.

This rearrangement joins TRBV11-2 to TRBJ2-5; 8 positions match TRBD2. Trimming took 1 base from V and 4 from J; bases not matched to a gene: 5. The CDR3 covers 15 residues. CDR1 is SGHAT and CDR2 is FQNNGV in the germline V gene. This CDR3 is CASSLASGSRETQYF. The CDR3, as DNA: TGTGCCAGCAGCTTAGCGAGCGGGAGTAGAGAGACCCAGTACTTC.

CDR3 region: CASQGDPVTDTQYF. The CDR3 bases are TGCGCCAGTCAGGGAGATCCCGTCACAGATACGCAGTATTTT. The chain employs TRBV5-1 and TRBJ2-3; D possibly matches TRBD1 or TRBD2 (5 bases each). This CDR3 has 14 amino acids. Between the trimmed V and J ends, which lost 8 bases and 2 bases, there was a span of 15 bases. Per the germline V gene, CDR1 is SGHRS and CDR2 is YFSETQ.

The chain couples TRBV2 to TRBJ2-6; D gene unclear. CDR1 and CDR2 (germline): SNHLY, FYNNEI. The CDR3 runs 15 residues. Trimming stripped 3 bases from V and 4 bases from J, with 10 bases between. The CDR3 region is CASSETMGGANVLTF. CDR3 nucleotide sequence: TGTGCCAGCAGTGAGACCATGGGGGGGGCCAACGTCCTGACTTTC.

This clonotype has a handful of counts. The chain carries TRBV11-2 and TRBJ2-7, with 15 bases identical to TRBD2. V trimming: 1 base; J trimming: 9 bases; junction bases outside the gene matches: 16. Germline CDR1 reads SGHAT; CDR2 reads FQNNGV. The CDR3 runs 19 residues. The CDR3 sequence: CASSLVIRGLAGGLSAQYF. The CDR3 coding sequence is TGTGCCAGCAGCTTAGTCATTCGAGGACTAGCGGGGGGGCTTTCGGCGCAGTACTTC.

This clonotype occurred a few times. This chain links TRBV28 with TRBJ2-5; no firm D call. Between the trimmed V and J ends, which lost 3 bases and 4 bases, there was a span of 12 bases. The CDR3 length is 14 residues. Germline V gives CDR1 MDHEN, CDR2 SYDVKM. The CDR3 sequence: CASSLALTRETQYF. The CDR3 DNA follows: TGTGCCAGCAGTTTGGCCTTAACAAGAGAGACCCAGTACTTC.

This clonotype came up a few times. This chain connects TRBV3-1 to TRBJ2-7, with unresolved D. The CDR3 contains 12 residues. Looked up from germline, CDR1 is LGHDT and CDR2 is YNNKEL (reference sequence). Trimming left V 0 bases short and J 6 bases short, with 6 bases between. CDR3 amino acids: CASSQEGPEQYF. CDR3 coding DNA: TGTGCCAGCAGCCAAGAAGGGCCCGAGCAGTACTTC.

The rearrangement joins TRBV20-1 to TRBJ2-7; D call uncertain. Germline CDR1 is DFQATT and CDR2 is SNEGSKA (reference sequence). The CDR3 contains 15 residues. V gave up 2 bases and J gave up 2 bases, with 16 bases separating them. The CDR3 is CSARFRPVLTYEQYF. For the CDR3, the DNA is TGCAGTGCTAGATTTCGGCCAGTCCTAACCTACGAGCAGTACTTC.

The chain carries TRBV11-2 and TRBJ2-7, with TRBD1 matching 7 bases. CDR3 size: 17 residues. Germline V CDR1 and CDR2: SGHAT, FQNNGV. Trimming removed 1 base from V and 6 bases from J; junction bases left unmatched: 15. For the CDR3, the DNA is TGTGCCAGCAGCTTAGCCACCCGCCCGACAGGGTGGACCGAGCAGTACTTC. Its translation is CASSLATRPTGWTEQYF.

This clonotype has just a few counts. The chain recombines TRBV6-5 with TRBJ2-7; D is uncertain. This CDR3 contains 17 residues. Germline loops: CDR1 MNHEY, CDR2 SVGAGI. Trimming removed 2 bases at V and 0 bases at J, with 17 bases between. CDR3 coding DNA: TGTGCCAGCAGTTACGAAAGCCGGGTACAGAGCTCCTACGAGCAGTACTTC. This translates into CASSYESRVQSSYEQYF.

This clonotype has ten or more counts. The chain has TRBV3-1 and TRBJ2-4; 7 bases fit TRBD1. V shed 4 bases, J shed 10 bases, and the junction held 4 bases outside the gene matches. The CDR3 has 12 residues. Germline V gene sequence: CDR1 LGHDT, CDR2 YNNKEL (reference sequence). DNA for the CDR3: TGTGCCAGCAGCCTGGGACAGAATATTCAGTACTTC. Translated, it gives CASSLGQNIQYF.

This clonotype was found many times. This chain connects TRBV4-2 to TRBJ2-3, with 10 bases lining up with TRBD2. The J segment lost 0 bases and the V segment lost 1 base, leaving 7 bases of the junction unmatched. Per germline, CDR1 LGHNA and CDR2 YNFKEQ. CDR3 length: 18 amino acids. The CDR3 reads CASSQGLAGGGSTDTQYF. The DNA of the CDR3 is TGTGCCAGCAGCCAAGGACTAGCGGGCGGGGGTAGCACAGATACGCAGTATTTT.

Written as DNA, the CDR3 is TGTGCCAGCAGTGAAGAGTACAATGAGCAGTTCTTC. This translates into CASSEEYNEQFF. The genes are TRBV2 and TRBJ2-1, with D unclear. Germline CDR1 is SNHLY and CDR2 is FYNNEI. The CDR3 runs 12 residues. V was cut by 1 base and J by 4 bases, with 2 bases left in between.

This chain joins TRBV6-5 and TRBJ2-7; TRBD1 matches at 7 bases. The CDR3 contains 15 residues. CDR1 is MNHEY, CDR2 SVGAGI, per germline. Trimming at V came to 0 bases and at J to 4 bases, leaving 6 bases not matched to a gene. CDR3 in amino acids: CASSYSGTVFYEQYF. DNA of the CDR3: TGTGCCAGCAGTTACTCGGGGACAGTGTTTTACGAGCAGTACTTC.

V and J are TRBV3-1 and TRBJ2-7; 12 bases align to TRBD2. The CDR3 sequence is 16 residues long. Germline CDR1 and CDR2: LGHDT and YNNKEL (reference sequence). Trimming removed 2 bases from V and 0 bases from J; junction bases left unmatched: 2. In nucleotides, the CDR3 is TGTGCCAGCAGCCAACTAGCGGGGGGGCTCTCCTACGAGCAGTACTTC. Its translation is CASSQLAGGLSYEQYF.

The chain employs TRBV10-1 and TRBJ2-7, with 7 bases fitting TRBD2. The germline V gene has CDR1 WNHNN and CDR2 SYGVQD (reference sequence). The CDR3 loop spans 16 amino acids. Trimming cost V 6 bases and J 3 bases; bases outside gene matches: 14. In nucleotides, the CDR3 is TGCGCCAGCAGGTCCGGTACATGGGGGGGGAACTACGAGCAGTACTTC. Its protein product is CASRSGTWGGNYEQYF.

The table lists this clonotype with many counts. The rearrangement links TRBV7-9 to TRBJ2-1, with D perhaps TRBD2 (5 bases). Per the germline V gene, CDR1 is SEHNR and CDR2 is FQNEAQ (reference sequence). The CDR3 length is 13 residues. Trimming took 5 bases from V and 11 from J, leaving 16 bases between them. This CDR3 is CASSRSGGPQQFF. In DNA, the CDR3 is TGTGCCAGCAGCCGTTCTGGAGGACCCCAGCAGTTCTTC. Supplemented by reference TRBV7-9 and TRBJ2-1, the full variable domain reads DTGVSQNPRHKITKRGQNVTFRCDPISEHNRLYWYRQTLGQGPEFLTYFQNEAQLEKSRLLSDRFSAERPKGSFSTLEIQRTEQGDSAMYLCASSRSGGPQQFFGPGTRLTVL.

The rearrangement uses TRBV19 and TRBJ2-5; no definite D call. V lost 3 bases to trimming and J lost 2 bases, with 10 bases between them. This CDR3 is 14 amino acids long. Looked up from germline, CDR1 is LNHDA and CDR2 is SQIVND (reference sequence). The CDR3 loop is CASSIGLGQETQYF. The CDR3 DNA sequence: TGTGCCAGTAGTATCGGCCTAGGGCAAGAGACCCAGTACTTC.

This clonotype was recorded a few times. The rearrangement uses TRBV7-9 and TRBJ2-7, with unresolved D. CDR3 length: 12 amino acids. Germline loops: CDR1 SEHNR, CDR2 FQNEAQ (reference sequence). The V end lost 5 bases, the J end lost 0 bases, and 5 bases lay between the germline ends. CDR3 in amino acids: CASSPVSYEQYF. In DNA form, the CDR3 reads TGTGCCAGCAGCCCAGTCTCCTACGAGCAGTACTTC.